This TCR beta chain was sequenced in a study of OX40 agonist ivuxolimab in advanced cancers. Findings and limits, study-wide: Researchers report that CD8+ T cells had, on average, more expanded clones than CD4+.

Of note for this clone: Antigen specificity is unknown.

The investigators sampled blood at baseline, at cycle 4 day 1, and at cycle 7 day 1. The CDR3 is 13 residues long. The V gene's germline CDR1 is SGHNT and CDR2 YYREEE (reference sequence). Losses at the gene ends were 2 bases for V and 4 bases for J; bases not matched to a gene: 1. The repertoire was sequenced with immunoSEQ multiplex PCR; TCRdb's copy has only in-frame clones and lacks some. Of 80,000 or so clones in the sample, 90% to 95% are singletons; the top ten hold around 0.3%. This sequence originates from an adult with an advanced solid tumor such as melanoma, head and neck, liver or kidney cancer. The sample consisted of CD4+ or CD8+ T cells sorted from blood, taken in a trial of the OX40 agonist ivuxolimab. The V and J genes are TRBV5-4 and TRBJ1-2; 8 bases match TRBD1. The CDR3 sequence: CASSLQGVYGYTF. The DNA of the CDR3 is TGTGCCAGCAGCTTACAGGGGGTCTATGGCTACACCTTC.